This TCR beta chain was retrieved from a study of beta chain features in type 1 diabetes. This clone was seen at least ten times. Its specificity is unknown. Expressed TCRB transcripts were sequenced because the isolated RNA had all been reverse transcribed beforehand. The average read count of naive, central memory and regulatory T cell samples was several million. Only in-frame clones appear in the TCRdb table, and some are missing; sequencing was by immunoSEQ multiplex PCR. The table shows about 370,000 clones, with 9.6% occurring only once. General observations from the study: There was a moderate but significant shortening of TCRB CDR3s in all four CD4+ subsets of Type 1 diabetes patients. Amplification by PCR could prefer shorter templates, with the same effect in patients and controls. Small HLA sub-analyses could not settle whether HLA shapes TCRB rearrangement. Insertions were fewer and deletions more numerous at VDJ junctions in type 1 diabetes patients.

The CDR3 is 14 residues long. CDR1 and CDR2 from the germline V gene are KGHSH and LQKENI. The V and J ends lost 3 bases and 10 bases respectively, with 18 bases between them. The TCR comes from a young man with type 1 diabetes. The sample was central memory CD4+ T cells from blood. The V and J genes are TRBV18 and TRBJ2-5, with D tentatively TRBD1 (6 bases). CDR3 loop: CASSPAGDAGSQYF. The CDR3 nucleotides are TGTGCCAGCTCACCCGCAGGGGACGCCGGTAGCCAGTACTTC.